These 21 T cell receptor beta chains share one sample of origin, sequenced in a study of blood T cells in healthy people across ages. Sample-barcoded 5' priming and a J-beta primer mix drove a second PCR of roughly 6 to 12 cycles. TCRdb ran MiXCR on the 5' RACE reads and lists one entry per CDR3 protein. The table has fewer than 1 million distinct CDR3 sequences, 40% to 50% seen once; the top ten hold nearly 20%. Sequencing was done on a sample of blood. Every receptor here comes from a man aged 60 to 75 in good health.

The CDR3 DNA sequence: TGTGCCAGCAGCGATGCCGGGCCTTCTTACGAGCAGTACTTC. Translated: CASSDAGPSYEQYF. The rearrangement links TRBV9 to TRBJ2-5, with D uncertain. Matching the DNA end better, TRBJ2-7 makes the J call doubtful. CDR3 length: 14 amino acids. Germline V CDR1 and CDR2: SGDLS, YYNGEE.

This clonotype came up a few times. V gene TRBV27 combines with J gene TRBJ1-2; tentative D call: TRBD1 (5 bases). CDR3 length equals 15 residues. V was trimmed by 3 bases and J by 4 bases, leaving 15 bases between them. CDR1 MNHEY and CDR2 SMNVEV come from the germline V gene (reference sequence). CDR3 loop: CASSFSRQRLYGYTF. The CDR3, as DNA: TGTGCCAGCAGTTTTAGCCGACAGAGGCTCTATGGCTACACCTTC.

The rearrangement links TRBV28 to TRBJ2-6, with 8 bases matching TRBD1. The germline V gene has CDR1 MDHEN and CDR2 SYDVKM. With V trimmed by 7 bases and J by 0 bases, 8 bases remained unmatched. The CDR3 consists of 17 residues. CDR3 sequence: CASNPGTGASGANVLTF. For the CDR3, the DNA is TGTGCCAGCAACCCCGGGACAGGTGCCTCTGGGGCCAACGTCCTGACTTTC.

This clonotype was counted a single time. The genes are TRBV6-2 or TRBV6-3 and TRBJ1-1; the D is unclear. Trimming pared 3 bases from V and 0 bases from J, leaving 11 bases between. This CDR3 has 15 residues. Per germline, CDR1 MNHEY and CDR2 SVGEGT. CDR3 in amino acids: CASSYRRGMNTEAFF. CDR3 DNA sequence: TGTGCCAGCAGTTATCGTCGAGGGATGAACACTGAAGCTTTCTTT.

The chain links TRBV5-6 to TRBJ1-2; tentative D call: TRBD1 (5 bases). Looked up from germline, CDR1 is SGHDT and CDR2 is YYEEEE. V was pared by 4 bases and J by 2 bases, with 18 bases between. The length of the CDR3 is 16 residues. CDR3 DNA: TGTGCCAGCAGCCTGGGGACTTCTTTTGGGAACTATGGCTACACCTTC. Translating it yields CASSLGTSFGNYGYTF.

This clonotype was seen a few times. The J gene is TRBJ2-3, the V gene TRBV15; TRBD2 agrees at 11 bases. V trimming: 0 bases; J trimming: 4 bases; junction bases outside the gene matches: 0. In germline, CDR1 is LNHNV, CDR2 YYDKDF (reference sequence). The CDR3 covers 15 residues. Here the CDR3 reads CATSRDSGGADTQYF. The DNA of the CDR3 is TGTGCCACCAGCAGAGATAGCGGGGGGGCAGATACGCAGTATTTT.

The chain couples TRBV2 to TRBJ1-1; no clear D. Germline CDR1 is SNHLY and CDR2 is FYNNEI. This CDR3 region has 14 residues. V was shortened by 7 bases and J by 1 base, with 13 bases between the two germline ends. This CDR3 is CASTVRGTNTEAFF. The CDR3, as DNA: TGTGCCAGCACTGTCCGCGGAACGAACACTGAAGCTTTCTTT.

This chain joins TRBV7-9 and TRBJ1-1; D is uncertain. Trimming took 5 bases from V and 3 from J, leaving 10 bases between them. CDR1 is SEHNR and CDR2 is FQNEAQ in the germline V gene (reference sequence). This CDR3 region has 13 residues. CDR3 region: CASSRTVDTEAFF. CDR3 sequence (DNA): TGTGCCAGCAGCCGGACCGTGGACACTGAAGCTTTCTTT.

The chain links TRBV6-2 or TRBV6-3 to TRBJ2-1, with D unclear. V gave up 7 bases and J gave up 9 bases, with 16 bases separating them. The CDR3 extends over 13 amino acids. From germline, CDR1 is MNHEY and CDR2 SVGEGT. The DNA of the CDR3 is TGTGCCAGCACCCTTGGGCGGTTTTCTGAGCAGTTCTTC. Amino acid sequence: CASTLGRFSEQFF.

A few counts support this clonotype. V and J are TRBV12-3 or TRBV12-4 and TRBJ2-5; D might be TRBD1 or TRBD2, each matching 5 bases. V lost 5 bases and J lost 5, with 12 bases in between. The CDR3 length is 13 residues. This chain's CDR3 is CASSRGQVETQYF. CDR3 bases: TGTGCCAGCAGTCGGGGCCAAGTCGAGACCCAGTACTTC.

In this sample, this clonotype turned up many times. Written as DNA, the CDR3 is TGTGCCAGCAGCGTATGGTTCCAGGATGAGCAGTTCTTC. Translation: CASSVWFQDEQFF. V and J are TRBV7-9 and TRBJ2-1; no clear D gene. The CDR3 consists of 13 residues. V lost 5 bases and J lost 8, with 13 bases in between. CDR1 SEHNR and CDR2 FQNEAQ come from the germline V gene (reference sequence). The full variable domain, in which reference TRBV7-9 and TRBJ2-1 provide the parts outside the CDR3, is DTGVSQNPRHKITKRGQNVTFRCDPISEHNRLYWYRQTLGQGPEFLTYFQNEAQLEKSRLLSDRFSAERPKGSFSTLEIQRTEQGDSAMYLCASSVWFQDEQFFGPGTRLTVL.

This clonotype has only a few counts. The CDR3 protein is CASSQNVPYEQYF. CDR3 bases: TGTGCCAGCAGCCAAAACGTTCCCTACGAGCAGTACTTC. This chain links TRBV14 with TRBJ2-7; no firm D call. Germline CDR1 SGHDN, CDR2 FVKESK. Trimming cost V 2 bases and J 2 bases, with 7 bases left between them. The length of the CDR3 is 13 residues.

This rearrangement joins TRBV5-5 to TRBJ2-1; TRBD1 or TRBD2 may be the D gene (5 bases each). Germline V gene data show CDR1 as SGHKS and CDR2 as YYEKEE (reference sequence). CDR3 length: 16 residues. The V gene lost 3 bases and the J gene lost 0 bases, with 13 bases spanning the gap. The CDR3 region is CASSYGTEVSYNEQFF. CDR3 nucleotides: TGTGCCAGCAGCTACGGGACGGAAGTCTCCTACAATGAGCAGTTCTTC.

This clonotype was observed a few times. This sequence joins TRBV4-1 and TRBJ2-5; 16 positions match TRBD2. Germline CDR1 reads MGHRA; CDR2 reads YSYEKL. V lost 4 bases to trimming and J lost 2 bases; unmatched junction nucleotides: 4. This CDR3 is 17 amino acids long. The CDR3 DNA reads TGCGCCAGCAGCCCGGGACTAGCGGGGGGGCGTCAAGAGACCCAGTACTTC. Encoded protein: CASSPGLAGGRQETQYF.

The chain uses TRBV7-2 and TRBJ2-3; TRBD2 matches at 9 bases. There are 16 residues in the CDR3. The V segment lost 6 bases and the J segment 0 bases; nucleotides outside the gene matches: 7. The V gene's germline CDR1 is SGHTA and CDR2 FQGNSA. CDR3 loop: CASRTRLAGSTDTQYF. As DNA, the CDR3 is TGTGCCAGCAGGACTCGTCTAGCGGGGAGCACAGATACGCAGTATTTT.

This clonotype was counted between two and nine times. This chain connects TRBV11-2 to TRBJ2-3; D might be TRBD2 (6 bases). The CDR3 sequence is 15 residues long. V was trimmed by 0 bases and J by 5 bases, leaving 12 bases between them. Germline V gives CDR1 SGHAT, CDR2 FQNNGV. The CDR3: CASSLDTGVRDTQYF. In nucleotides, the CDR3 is TGTGCCAGCAGCTTAGATACGGGGGTCAGAGATACGCAGTATTTT.

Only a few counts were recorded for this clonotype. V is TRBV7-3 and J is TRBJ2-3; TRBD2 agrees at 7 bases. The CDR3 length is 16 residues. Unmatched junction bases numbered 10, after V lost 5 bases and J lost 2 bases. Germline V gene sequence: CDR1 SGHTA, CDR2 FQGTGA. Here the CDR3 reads CASSQRGGALTDTQYF. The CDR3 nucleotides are TGTGCCAGCAGCCAGCGGGGAGGGGCCCTCACAGATACGCAGTATTTT. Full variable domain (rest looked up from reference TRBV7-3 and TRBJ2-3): GAGVSQTPSNKVTEKGKYVELRCDPISGHTALYWYRQSLGQGPEFLIYFQGTGAADDSGLPNDRFFAVRPEGSVSTLKIQRTERGDSAVYLCASSQRGGALTDTQYFGPGTRLTVL.

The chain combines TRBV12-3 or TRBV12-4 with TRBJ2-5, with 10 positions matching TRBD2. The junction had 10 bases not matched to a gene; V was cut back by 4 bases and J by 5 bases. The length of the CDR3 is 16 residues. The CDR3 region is CASSSSGAGGFETQYF. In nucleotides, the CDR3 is TGTGCCAGCAGTTCGTCCGGAGCGGGGGGGTTTGAGACCCAGTACTTC.

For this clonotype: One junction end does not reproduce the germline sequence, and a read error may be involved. This CDR3 reads CTSKTRNSPTGEQFF. The CDR3 coding sequence is TGTACCAGCAAGACGCGGAACAGCCCGACCGGCGAGCAGTTCTTC. The chain uses TRBV2 and TRBJ2-1; D is unclear. CDR1 SNHLY and CDR2 FYNNEI come from the germline V gene. The CDR3 spans 15 residues.

The CDR3 sequence is CSASPNRVWNEQFF. DNA of the CDR3: TGCAGTGCTAGCCCGAACAGGGTCTGGAATGAGCAGTTCTTC. This rearrangement joins TRBV20-1 to TRBJ2-1; possible D gene TRBD1, 6 bases. The V end was cut by 3 bases, the J end by 7 bases, with 16 bases between. This CDR3 has 14 residues. The germline CDR1 and CDR2 sequences are DFQATT and SNEGSKA (reference sequence).

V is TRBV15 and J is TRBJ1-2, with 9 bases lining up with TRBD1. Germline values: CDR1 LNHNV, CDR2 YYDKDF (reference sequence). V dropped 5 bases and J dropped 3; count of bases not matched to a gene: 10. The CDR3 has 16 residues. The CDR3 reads CATSGGGTGKDYGYTF. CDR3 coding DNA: TGTGCCACCAGCGGGGGTGGGACAGGGAAGGACTATGGCTACACCTTC.